These 27 T cell receptor beta chains originate from one sample sequenced in a study of spatial heterogeneity in lung cancer. Study outcomes and limitations: For expanded intratumoral alpha and beta TCRs, counts tracked tumor mutation counts.

Their antigens remain unidentified. TCRdb itself ran the 5' RACE reads through MiXCR, one entry per CDR3 protein. Of 7,000 to 8,500 distinct CDR3 sequences detected, roughly an eighth appear once; the ten largest clones hold about 10%. Time point of the sample: sample taken at primary tumor resection. The sequencing here drew on lung tumor tissue, taken at surgery. These receptors originate from a male donor with early-stage non-small cell lung cancer.

This clonotype is deemed medium-sized. Because this beta chain is a stray read in a library intended to capture alpha chains, its abundance should not be given much weight. The genes are TRBV29-1 and TRBJ2-3; D is possibly TRBD1 or TRBD2 (6 bases each). The CDR3 length is 12 residues. From germline, CDR1 is SQVTM and CDR2 ANQGSEA. Trimming left V 6 bases short and J 6 bases short, with 13 bases between. The CDR3 spells CSVRGQVDTQYF. For the CDR3, the DNA is TGCAGCGTCCGGGGGCAGGTGGATACGCAGTATTTT.

This clonotype was counted many times. This beta chain is a stray read from a library made for alpha chains; its abundance is not meaningful. The chain couples TRBV5-6 to TRBJ2-1; 7 bases line up with TRBD2. With 0 bases clipped from V and 15 bases from J, the junction kept 3 bases outside the gene matches. The CDR3 runs 11 residues. Germline V gene sequence: CDR1 SGHDT, CDR2 YYEEEE. CDR3 in DNA: TGTGCCAGCAGCTTGGGGACTAGAGGGTTCTTC. Translating gives CASSLGTRGFF.

By share of the sample, this clonotype is medium-sized. This beta chain lies outside the target of a library built for alpha chains; its clone size means little. This chain connects TRBV5-5 to TRBJ2-7, with TRBD2 as a possible D gene (6 bases). Germline CDR1 reads SGHKS; CDR2 reads YYEKEE (reference sequence). V shed 4 bases and J shed 3 bases, with 23 bases lying between them. The CDR3 length is 17 residues. DNA for the CDR3: TGTGCCAGCAGCCCCAACCCCGGGGGACGGAGCATCTACGAGCAGTACTTC. This encodes CASSPNPGGRSIYEQYF.

Many counts were recorded for this clonotype. The library was prepared for alpha chains; this beta chain is a stray read, so its frequency means little. The rearrangement links TRBV5-1 to TRBJ2-2, with D possibly TRBD1 on 7 matching bases. V was trimmed by 4 bases and J by 6 bases, leaving 16 bases between them. This CDR3 contains 15 residues. Germline V gene data show CDR1 as SGHRS and CDR2 as YFSETQ. In DNA form, the CDR3 reads TGCGCCAGCAGCCCGGCGGAGGGGGCCTCCGGGGAGCTGTTTTTT. Its protein product is CASSPAEGASGELFF.

A note on this clonotype: Because this beta chain is a stray read in a library intended to capture alpha chains, its abundance should not be given much weight. The V call is TRBV20-1, the J call TRBJ1-1; no reliable D call. The CDR3 has 10 residues. V dropped 3 bases and J dropped 10 bases, with 9 bases sitting between them. Germline V gives CDR1 DFQATT, CDR2 SNEGSKA (reference sequence). CDR3 residues: CSARAEIAFF. In DNA form, the CDR3 reads TGCAGTGCTAGGGCCGAAATAGCTTTCTTT.

This clonotype has at least ten counts. As an off-target read in a library built for alpha chains, this beta chain has a frequency of little significance. CDR3 region: CASRPTGQGYQPQHF. The CDR3 DNA reads as TGTGCCAGCAGACCCACGGGACAGGGCTATCAGCCCCAGCATTTT. The rearrangement joins TRBV6-2 or TRBV6-3 to TRBJ1-5, with 9 bases aligning to TRBD1. CDR3 length: 15 residues. J lost 5 bases, V lost 6 bases, and 8 bases had no gene match. The germline gives CDR1 MNHEY, CDR2 SVGEGT.

This clonotype appeared many times. The library was built for alpha chains, so this beta chain is an off-target read and its size means little. The chain links TRBV6-1 to TRBJ1-1; unclear D gene. The germline CDR1 and CDR2 sequences are MNHNS and SASEGT. V shed 2 bases and J shed 1 base, with 5 bases lying between them. This CDR3 is 13 amino acids long. CDR3 sequence: CASSELPNTEAFF. As DNA, the CDR3 is TGTGCCAGCAGTGAATTACCGAACACTGAAGCTTTCTTT.

In its sample, this clonotype was seen many times. In a library made to pick up alpha chains, this beta chain is a stray read with a size that means little. The CDR3 bases are TGTGCCAGCAGTTCCCCGGACAGTCTAGCCAAAAACATTCAGTACTTC. Translated, it gives CASSSPDSLAKNIQYF. The genes are TRBV28 and TRBJ2-4; D might be TRBD1 (6 bases). The germline V gene has CDR1 MDHEN and CDR2 SYDVKM. The CDR3 is 16 amino acids. Trimming took off 4 bases at V and 0 bases at J, with 13 bases between the two ends.

Remarks on this clonotype: Being off target in a library aimed at alpha chains, this beta chain has a size of little meaning. This chain connects TRBV27 to TRBJ1-3, with D perhaps matching TRBD1 (6 bases). CDR3 size: 17 residues. Trimming stripped 7 bases from V and 0 bases from J, with 19 bases between. The germline gives CDR1 MNHEY, CDR2 SMNVEV (reference sequence). The CDR3 nucleotides read TGTGCCAGCAAACTCTCTTGGGGGGCTGGCTCTGGAAACACCATATATTTT. Protein: CASKLSWGAGSGNTIYF.

This clonotype has at least ten counts. The library was prepared for alpha chains; this beta chain is a stray read, so its frequency means little. This sequence joins TRBV20-1 and TRBJ2-1, with D perhaps assigned TRBD1 or TRBD2 (5 bases each). V was clipped by 6 bases and J by 8 bases, with 17 bases between them. The length of the CDR3 is 13 residues. Germline loops: CDR1 DFQATT, CDR2 SNEGSKA (reference sequence). Here the CDR3 reads CSAEGLGGDEQFF. The CDR3 bases are TGCAGTGCCGAGGGGCTAGGCGGCGATGAGCAGTTCTTC.

For this clonotype: Since it is a stray read in a library aimed at alpha chains, this beta chain has a size that is not meaningful. This chain joins TRBV7-2 and TRBJ2-2; 7 nucleotides match TRBD1. Unmatched junction bases numbered 6, after V lost 5 bases and J lost 6 bases. The CDR3 has 14 amino acids. Per the germline V gene, CDR1 is SGHTA and CDR2 is FQGNSA. The CDR3 loop reads CASSISQGAGELFF. DNA of the CDR3: TGTGCCAGCAGCATATCCCAGGGGGCCGGGGAGCTGTTTTTT.

A note on this clonotype: An end of the junction differs from the germline gene, which may be a read error. Because this beta chain is a stray read in a library intended to capture alpha chains, its abundance should not be given much weight. V is TRBV30 and J is TRBJ1-1, with a possible D match to TRBD1 (5 bases). The CDR3 covers 12 residues. Germline V gene sequence: CDR1 GTSNPN, CDR2 SVGIG (reference sequence). CDR3 sequence: CPWRASRGPFIF. The CDR3 DNA sequence: TGTCCCTGGAGGGCCTCGAGGGGCCCTTTTATCTTT.

This clonotype is large by share. The library was prepared for alpha chains; this beta chain is a stray read, so its frequency means little. The gene calls are TRBV6-4 and TRBJ2-2; D is possibly TRBD1 (6 bases). Germline V CDR1 and CDR2: MRHNA, SNTAGT. The CDR3 totals 14 residues. V lost 8 bases, J lost 4 bases, and 14 bases lay in between. The CDR3 loop is CASSRGSSTGELFF. The CDR3 region has the DNA TGTGCCAGCTCGAGGGGGTCGAGCACCGGGGAGCTGTTTTTT.

On this clonotype itself: In a library made to pick up alpha chains, this beta chain is a stray read with a size that means little. The chain uses TRBV7-9 and TRBJ2-7, with 10 bases lining up with TRBD2. CDR3 length: 15 residues. The germline V gene has CDR1 SEHNR and CDR2 FQNEAQ (reference sequence). V was pared by 1 base and J by 3 bases, with 3 bases of the junction left unmatched. The DNA of the CDR3 is TGTGCCAGCAGCTTAGGAACTAGCGGGAACTACGAGCAGTACTTC. Protein sequence: CASSLGTSGNYEQYF.

Sample share makes this clonotype medium-sized (0.01 to 0.1%). Since it is a stray read in a library aimed at alpha chains, this beta chain has a size that is not meaningful. The CDR3 nucleotides are TGCAGTGCTAGTGACTCGGGGGTAGGGATGGAGACCCAGTACTTC. Protein: CSASDSGVGMETQYF. The chain couples TRBV20-1 to TRBJ2-5; a possible D gene is TRBD2 (6 bases). Trimming took 3 bases from V and 5 from J, leaving 19 bases between them. CDR3 length: 15 residues. In germline, CDR1 is DFQATT, CDR2 SNEGSKA (reference sequence).

This clonotype was observed at least ten times. The library was built for alpha chains, so this beta chain is an off-target read and its size means little. The chain joins TRBV14 to TRBJ2-2; D gene ambiguous. Trimming removed 0 bases at V and 6 bases at J, with 8 bases between. From germline, CDR1 is SGHDN and CDR2 FVKESK. The CDR3 extends over 14 amino acids. CDR3 nucleotides: TGTGCCAGCAGCCAAGATATAGGCGCCGGGGAGCTGTTTTTT. Translated, it gives CASSQDIGAGELFF.

By share of the sample, this clonotype is medium-sized (0.01 to 0.1%). The library was prepared for alpha chains; this beta chain is a stray read, so its frequency means little. This sequence joins TRBV6-5 and TRBJ2-5, with a possible D match to TRBD2 (6 bases). This CDR3 has 15 residues. Germline CDR1 and CDR2: MNHEY and SVGAGI. The ends were cut back, 2 bases at V and 5 bases at J, with 15 bases in the middle. In DNA form, the CDR3 reads TGTGCCAGCAGTTACCGCGGAGGGATCGGGGAGACCCAGTACTTC. Translation gives CASSYRGGIGETQYF.

In its sample, this clonotype was seen a few times. This beta chain appears as a stray read in a library generated for alpha chains; its size is not informative. The rearrangement uses TRBV3-1 and TRBJ2-7, with TRBD2 matching over 9 bases. The V gene end was trimmed by 4 bases and the J gene end by 7 bases; junction bases not matched to a gene: 5. CDR1 LGHDT and CDR2 YNNKEL come from the germline V gene (reference sequence). This CDR3 spans 13 amino acids. The DNA of the CDR3 is TGTGCCAGCAGCCCAGGACTAGCGAGGGAGCAGTACTTC. This encodes CASSPGLAREQYF.

There are many counts of this clonotype. Within a library made for alpha chains, this beta chain is off target, and its count is uninformative. The chain couples TRBV6-4 to TRBJ2-1, with TRBD2 matching over 7 bases. The junction had 7 bases not matched to a gene; V was cut back by 2 bases and J by 3 bases. Germline V gene data show CDR1 as MRHNA and CDR2 as SNTAGT. The CDR3 runs to 16 residues. CDR3 nucleotide sequence: TGTGCCAGCAGTGACACAGGCGGGAGTGACTACAATGAGCAGTTCTTC. Protein product: CASSDTGGSDYNEQFF.

This clonotype was picked up many times. Because the library targeted alpha chains, this beta chain is an off-target read whose size means little. The J gene is TRBJ2-3, the V gene TRBV20-1; 7 bases fit TRBD2. Germline V gives CDR1 DFQATT, CDR2 SNEGSKA (reference sequence). The CDR3 runs to 14 residues. The trim removed 3 bases at V and 3 bases at J, leaving 6 bases unmatched. The CDR3 is CSASAGAMTDTQYF. CDR3 in DNA: TGCAGTGCTAGCGCGGGAGCGATGACAGATACGCAGTATTTT.

This clonotype was seen repeatedly, ten times or more. Because the library targeted alpha chains, this beta chain is an off-target read whose size means little. The genes are TRBV20-1 and TRBJ2-1, with 11 positions matching TRBD2. The CDR3 consists of 12 residues. The germline gives CDR1 DFQATT, CDR2 SNEGSKA (reference sequence). V lost 3 bases to trimming and J lost 9 bases; unmatched junction nucleotides: 1. This chain's CDR3 is CSASGTSGEQFF. In DNA, the CDR3 is TGCAGTGCTAGCGGGACTAGCGGTGAGCAGTTCTTC.

This clonotype was seen at least ten times. Since it is a stray read in a library aimed at alpha chains, this beta chain has a size that is not meaningful. V usage is TRBV7-9 and J usage is TRBJ2-1; weak D call: TRBD2 (6 bases). Between the trimmed V and J ends, which lost 4 bases and 9 bases, there was a span of 13 bases. CDR3 length: 13 residues. The germline CDR1 and CDR2 sequences are SEHNR and FQNEAQ (reference sequence). Written as DNA, the CDR3 is TGTGCCAGCAGCTCGCAGGGAGGTAGTGAGCAGTTCTTC. Encoded protein: CASSSQGGSEQFF.

This clonotype counts as medium-sized. This beta chain is an unintended read in a library built for alpha chains; its size means little. The chain uses TRBV19 and TRBJ2-2, with TRBD1 matching 10 bases. Germline-derived CDR1 and CDR2 are LNHDA and SQIVND (reference sequence). The CDR3 has 16 amino acids. The CDR3 loop is CASSRDRGFGTGELFF. CDR3 nucleotide sequence: TGTGCGTCTAGTAGGGACAGGGGATTTGGCACCGGGGAGCTGTTTTTT.

This clonotype is labeled as medium-sized. The size of this beta chain means little, since it is a stray read in a library made for alpha chains. J is TRBJ1-3 and V is TRBV6-5; D not resolved. In germline, CDR1 is MNHEY, CDR2 SVGAGI. The CDR3 totals 16 residues. Trimming cost V 0 bases and J 0 bases, with 9 bases left between them. As DNA, the CDR3 is TGTGCCAGCAGTTACTCGGAACAGAGCTCTGGAAACACCATATATTTT. Translated, it gives CASSYSEQSSGNTIYF.

This clonotype was recorded at least ten times. Little can be read into the size of this beta chain, an off-target read in a library designed for alpha chains. This chain uses TRBV20-1 with TRBJ2-7; D unresolved. This CDR3 is built from 12 residues. The V and J ends lost 7 bases and 5 bases respectively, with 15 bases between them. Germline CDR1 DFQATT, CDR2 SNEGSKA (reference sequence). The CDR3 here is CSGERGTDEQYF. In DNA form, the CDR3 reads TGCAGTGGCGAACGAGGTACCGACGAGCAGTACTTC.

This clonotype was observed many times. As an off-target read in a library built for alpha chains, this beta chain has a frequency of little significance. V gene TRBV7-8 combines with J gene TRBJ2-1; 13 bases are a match to TRBD2. V dropped 2 bases and J dropped 6; count of bases not matched to a gene: 10. The CDR3 length is 18 residues. CDR1 SGHVS and CDR2 FQNEAQ come from the germline V gene. Here the CDR3 DNA reads TGTGCCAGCAGCTTAATACTAGCGGGAGGGCCAGTAGGCAATGAGCAGTTCTTC. This encodes CASSLILAGGPVGNEQFF.

As regards this clonotype: The library was prepared for alpha chains; this beta chain is a stray read, so its frequency means little. The rearrangement uses TRBV6-2 or TRBV6-3 and TRBJ2-2; D not resolved. Germline-derived CDR1 and CDR2 are MNHEY and SVGEGT. Trimming stripped 2 bases from V and 5 bases from J, with 12 bases between. This CDR3 spans 15 amino acids. The DNA of the CDR3 is TGTGCCAGCAGTTACACAAATCACTGGACCGGGGAGCTGTTTTTT. Amino acid sequence: CASSYTNHWTGELFF.